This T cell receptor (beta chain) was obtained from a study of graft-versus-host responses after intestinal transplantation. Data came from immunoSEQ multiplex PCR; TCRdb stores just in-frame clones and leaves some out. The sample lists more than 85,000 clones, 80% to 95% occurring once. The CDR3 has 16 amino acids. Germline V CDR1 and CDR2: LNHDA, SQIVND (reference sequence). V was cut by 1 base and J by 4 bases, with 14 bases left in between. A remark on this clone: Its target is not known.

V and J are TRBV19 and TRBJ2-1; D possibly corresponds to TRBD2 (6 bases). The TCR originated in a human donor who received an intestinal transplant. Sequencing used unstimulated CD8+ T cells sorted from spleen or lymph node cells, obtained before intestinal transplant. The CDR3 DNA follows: TGTGCCAGTAGTATAGGCGGCGTTGCGGGGTACAATGAGCAGTTCTTC. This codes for CASSIGGVAGYNEQFF.